What follows are 22 T cell receptor beta chains derived from one specimen sequenced in a study of T cells in Graves' hyperthyroidism and ophthalmopathy. The source material, RNA transcripts, was used to amplify TCR beta CDR3 regions. The TCR CDR3 was amplified in a first-round RT-PCR using the HTBI primer set. TCRdb reprocessed the multiplex PCR reads with MiXCR, giving one entry per CDR3 protein. Seen here are hundreds of thousands of distinct CDR3 sequences, 38% observed once, and the top ten hold around 9.3%. The sequencing sample was made of blood. These receptors were obtained from a man between 18 and 35 years old with Graves' hyperthyroidism.

This clonotype occurred many times. The chain carries TRBV9 and TRBJ2-7, with TRBD2 identical over 7 bases. CDR3 length: 15 residues. Per the germline V gene, CDR1 is SGDLS and CDR2 is YYNGEE. Trimming cost V 0 bases and J 2 bases; bases outside gene matches: 5. The CDR3 loop is CASSVGGGGTYEQYF. CDR3 bases: TGTGCCAGCAGCGTAGGGGGGGGTGGAACCTACGAGCAGTACTTC.

This sequence joins TRBV7-8 and TRBJ1-5; unclear D gene. This CDR3 is 15 amino acids long. Trimming took off 4 bases at V and 3 bases at J, with 13 bases between the two ends. Germline assignment: CDR1 SGHVS and CDR2 FQNEAQ. CDR3 bases: TGTGCCAGCAGCTCTAGGTGGGCGGACAATCAGCCCCAGCATTTT. This sequence encodes CASSSRWADNQPQHF.

This clonotype was counted a few times. The chain links TRBV7-8 to TRBJ2-5; 8 nucleotides agree with TRBD2. The length of the CDR3 is 21 residues. J gave up 2 bases and V 1 base, and 21 bases lay outside the gene matches. CDR1 and CDR2 (germline): SGHVS, FQNEAQ. The CDR3 protein is CASSLEGEGKMTSVHQETQYF. The CDR3 nucleotides are TGTGCCAGCAGCTTAGAGGGGGAGGGAAAAATGACTAGCGTACATCAAGAGACCCAGTACTTC.

The V and J genes are TRBV7-8 and TRBJ1-1; unclear D gene. This CDR3 comprises 13 residues. V gave up 9 bases and J gave up 3 bases, with 14 bases separating them. Germline V lookup: CDR1 SGHVS, CDR2 FQNEAQ. The CDR3: CASRGRIDTEAFF. The CDR3 DNA reads TGTGCCAGTCGGGGTAGGATCGACACTGAAGCTTTCTTT.

About this clonotype: Its ends do not fully match the called genes, so a read error is possible. The chain uses TRBV6-5 and TRBJ2-6, with D possibly matching TRBD1 (5 bases). Per the germline V gene, CDR1 is MNHEY and CDR2 is SVGAGI. The CDR3 runs to 15 residues. The CDR3 DNA reads TGTGCCAGCAGTCCTCGAGATTCTGGGGCCAACGTCCCGACTTTC. This encodes CASSPRDSGANVPTF.

Comment on this clonotype: Possible read error: a much larger clone is one base away. The chain carries TRBV15 and TRBJ2-7; TRBD2 matches 10 bases. This CDR3 comprises 15 residues. Germline assignment: CDR1 LNHNV and CDR2 YYDKDF (reference sequence). CDR3 DNA: TGTGCCACCAGCAGAGATGTCGGACTAGCGGTCGAGAAGTACTTC. This encodes CATSRDVGLAVEKYF.

This clonotype has more than one count but fewer than ten. The chain links TRBV12-3 or TRBV12-4 to TRBJ2-7; D is perhaps TRBD2 (6 bases). Trimming pared 5 bases from V and 4 bases from J, leaving 9 bases between. The CDR3 is 12 residues long. CDR3: CASSVRGYEQYF. In DNA, the CDR3 is TGTGCCAGCAGTGTCCGGGGGTACGAGCAGTACTTC.

The genes are TRBV2 and TRBJ2-7; D is uncertain. This CDR3 region has 12 residues. Germline CDR1 reads SNHLY; CDR2 reads FYNNEI. V was shortened by 7 bases and J by 2 bases, with 9 bases between the two germline ends. CDR3 bases: TGTGCCAGCAAAGGCAGAACCTACGAGCAGTACTTC. Translation gives CASKGRTYEQYF.

This clonotype showed up just a few times. The chain carries TRBV11-1 and TRBJ2-5, with unresolved D. Trimming pared 1 base from V and 5 bases from J, leaving 11 bases between. The V gene's germline CDR1 is SGHAT and CDR2 FQDESV (reference sequence). The CDR3 covers 14 residues. The CDR3 spells CASSLGLRLETQYF. In DNA form, the CDR3 reads TGTGCCAGCAGCTTAGGCCTCCGCTTGGAGACCCAGTACTTC.

Remarks on this clonotype: A much larger clone sits a single nucleotide away, making a read error possible. V and J are TRBV10-2 and TRBJ1-5; D remains unclear. Per the germline V gene, CDR1 is WSHSY and CDR2 is SAAADI. V was trimmed by 6 bases and J by 2 bases, leaving 8 bases between them. This CDR3 is built from 13 residues. CDR3 sequence: CASSQFGNQPQHF. As DNA, the CDR3 is TGCGCCAGCAGCCAATTCGGCAATCAGCCCCAGCATTTT.

V usage is TRBV5-1 and J usage is TRBJ2-2; 7 bases match TRBD2. This CDR3 is 15 amino acids long. CDR1 is SGHRS and CDR2 is YFSETQ in the germline V gene. J lost 2 bases, V lost 5 bases, and 6 bases had no gene match. The CDR3 DNA is TGCGCCAGCAGTCTTAAGACTAGCAACACCGGGGAGCTGTTTTTT. It translates to CASSLKTSNTGELFF.

The CDR3 loop is CSAPPGGGYGYTF. DNA of the CDR3: TGCAGTGCTCCTCCAGGGGGAGGCTATGGCTACACCTTC. This chain links TRBV20-1 with TRBJ1-2; TRBD1 aligns across 7 bases. Germline CDR1 DFQATT, CDR2 SNEGSKA (reference sequence). CDR3 length equals 13 residues. The ends lost 5 bases at V and 4 bases at J; junction bases unmatched: 7.

About this clonotype itself: This clone may be a read error of a much larger clone one base away. The chain employs TRBV9 and TRBJ2-7; TRBD1 matches 7 bases. Germline CDR1 is SGDLS and CDR2 is YYNGEE. The CDR3 totals 13 residues. The junction had 4 bases not matched to a gene; V was cut back by 4 bases and J by 3 bases. CDR3 protein: CASSRRQGYEQYF. CDR3 in DNA: TGTGCCAGCAGCCGACGACAGGGCTACGAGCAGTACTTC.

Concerning this clonotype: A much more abundant neighbour one base away suggests this may be a read error. The chain uses TRBV9 and TRBJ1-2, with D perhaps TRBD1 (5 bases). Germline V gene sequence: CDR1 SGDLS, CDR2 YYNGEE. The CDR3 has 15 residues. CDR3 sequence reads: CASSLERGRNYGCTF. CDR3 sequence (DNA): TGTGCCAGCAGCTTAGAGCGGGGACGGAACTATGGCTGCACCTTC.

The V and J genes are TRBV20-1 and TRBJ1-3; no reliable D call. The V and J ends lost 5 bases and 1 base respectively, with 6 bases between them. CDR1 and CDR2 from the germline V gene are DFQATT and SNEGSKA (reference sequence). The CDR3 runs 12 residues. The CDR3 spells CSAAGSGNTIYF. DNA of the CDR3: TGCAGTGCTGCCGGGTCTGGAAACACCATATATTTT.

This clonotype was detected only once. A single base separates this from a much larger clone, so it may be a read error. The V call is TRBV13, the J call TRBJ1-1, with a weak D call TRBD1 (5 bases). Germline loops: CDR1 PRHDT, CDR2 FYEKMQ (reference sequence). The CDR3 extends over 11 amino acids. The CDR3 DNA follows: TGTGCCAGCGGCTTAGCCGGGACCGGGCCGTTT. Its translation: CASGLAGTGPF.

This clonotype was recorded at least ten times. The chain carries TRBV10-3 and TRBJ2-7; D remains ambiguous. This CDR3 has 11 residues. CDR1 ENHRY and CDR2 SYGVKD come from the germline V gene. Trimming took off 11 bases at V and 3 bases at J, with 11 bases between the two ends. The CDR3 is CASYSDYEQYF. The CDR3 nucleotides read TGTGCCTCATACAGTGACTACGAGCAGTACTTC.

The rearrangement uses TRBV10-2 and TRBJ2-5; 9 bases fit TRBD1. Trimming removed 4 bases from V and 5 bases from J; junction bases left unmatched: 8. The germline V gene has CDR1 WSHSY and CDR2 SAAADI. The CDR3 loop spans 15 amino acids. The CDR3 DNA reads as TGCGCCAGCAGTGTGGGACAGGGCGATTGGGAGACCCAGTACTTC. It yields the protein CASSVGQGDWETQYF.

For this clonotype: No conserved phenylalanine or tryptophan ends this CDR3, so it is likely a read error. The rearrangement uses TRBV20-1 and TRBJ1-2; no definite D call. The germline V and J ends were trimmed by 6 bases and 5 bases, with 13 bases remaining between them. Looked up from germline, CDR1 is DFQATT and CDR2 is SNEGSKA (reference sequence). The CDR3 contains 12 residues. CDR3 bases: TGCAGTGCCATTCACCAAGGGTATGGCTACACCCTC. Translation gives CSAIHQGYGYTL.

This chain uses TRBV10-3 with TRBJ2-7, with a possible D match to TRBD1 (6 bases). V lost 2 bases, J lost 5 bases, and 16 bases lay in between. CDR1 ENHRY and CDR2 SYGVKD come from the germline V gene. This CDR3 has 15 amino acids. The CDR3 is CAISEAPDRTDEQYF. The DNA of the CDR3 is TGTGCCATCAGTGAGGCTCCGGACAGAACCGACGAGCAGTACTTC.

The genes are TRBV9 and TRBJ2-5; 11 bases align to TRBD1. The CDR3 runs 15 residues. Unmatched junction bases numbered 10, after V lost 3 bases and J lost 9 bases. From germline, CDR1 is SGDLS and CDR2 YYNGEE. In nucleotides, the CDR3 is TGTGCCAGCAGCGCCTGGACAGGGGGCTTGGAGGCCCAGTACTTC. Translated, it gives CASSAWTGGLEAQYF.

This clonotype has ten or more counts. The chain combines TRBV19 with TRBJ2-7, with D perhaps matching TRBD2 (5 bases). Germline V gene lookup returns CDR1 LNHDA and CDR2 SQIVND (reference sequence). Between the trimmed V and J ends, which lost 5 bases and 3 bases, there was a span of 8 bases. This CDR3 region has 12 residues. CDR3 DNA: TGTGCCAGTAGTGACGGGATCTACGAGCAGTACTTC. This translates into CASSDGIYEQYF.